Each of the 10 T cell receptor beta chains below was sequenced from the same sample in a study of CD8+CD57+ T cells in acquired aplastic anemia. TCR beta VDJ and CDR3 were profiled, and genomic DNA was the template. In TCRdb, the reads were re-called with MiXCR into one record per CDR3 protein. The sample carries around 160,000 distinct CDR3 sequences, under 55% recorded once. CD8+CD57+ cell expansion, shown by flow cytometry, had occurred in the patients selected for sequencing. Sequenced: sorted CD4+, CD8+, or CD8+CD57+ T cells (not recorded which) from PBMCs. The receptors originated from a human donor with aplastic anemia.

This clonotype was counted at least ten times. This chain uses TRBV5-5 with TRBJ1-2, with D maybe TRBD1 (6 bases). The CDR3 contains 11 residues. Germline V lookup: CDR1 SGHKS, CDR2 YYEKEE (reference sequence). The V and J ends lost 1 base and 14 bases respectively, with 12 bases between them. CDR3 sequence reads: CASSLTGPVTF. CDR3 in DNA: TGTGCCAGCAGCTTGACAGGGCCCGTAACCTTC.

The chain recombines TRBV9 with TRBJ2-2; D gene unclear. The V and J ends lost 0 bases and 4 bases respectively, with 7 bases between them. Germline lookup yields CDR1 SGDLS and CDR2 YYNGEE. The CDR3 runs to 14 residues. CDR3 in DNA: TGTGCCAGCAGCGTAGCTCCGGGCACCGGGGAGCTGTTTTTT. Translation: CASSVAPGTGELFF.

The rearrangement links TRBV5-1 to TRBJ1-2, with D possibly TRBD1 on 5 matching bases. Trimming stripped 0 bases from V and 1 base from J, with 7 bases between. The CDR3 loop spans 14 amino acids. Germline values: CDR1 SGHRS, CDR2 YFSETQ. The CDR3 is CASSLGQYNYGYTF. For the CDR3, the DNA is TGCGCCAGCAGCTTGGGACAGTATAACTATGGCTACACCTTC.

The chain couples TRBV5-8 to TRBJ2-7; the match to TRBD1 covers 12 bases. V was pared by 3 bases and J by 6 bases, with 7 bases of the junction left unmatched. Germline V CDR1 and CDR2: SGHTS, YDEGEE. The CDR3 has 15 residues. The CDR3 sequence is CASSWGQGARGEQYF. The CDR3 DNA reads TGTGCCAGCAGCTGGGGACAGGGGGCGCGTGGCGAGCAGTACTTC.

This clonotype showed up just a few times. CDR3 sequence reads: CSVDRYQETQYF. The CDR3 bases are TGCAGCGTTGACAGGTACCAAGAGACCCAGTACTTC. The rearrangement uses TRBV29-1 and TRBJ2-5; no firm D call. Looked up from germline, CDR1 is SQVTM and CDR2 is ANQGSEA. V dropped 3 bases and J dropped 0 bases, with 5 bases sitting between them. The CDR3 is 12 amino acids.

This clonotype was detected many times. The chain couples TRBV9 to TRBJ2-1; the match to TRBD2 covers 7 bases. Germline CDR1 and CDR2: SGDLS and YYNGEE. CDR3 length equals 15 residues. V shed 3 bases and J 2 bases; nucleotides not matched to a gene: 5. The CDR3 region is CASSAASGTYNEQFF. Written as DNA, the CDR3 is TGTGCCAGCAGCGCCGCCAGCGGGACCTACAATGAGCAGTTCTTC.

The chain uses TRBV7-2 and TRBJ2-5; 10 positions agree with TRBD2. This CDR3 is 17 amino acids long. Per the germline V gene, CDR1 is SGHTA and CDR2 is FQGNSA. The V and J ends lost 3 bases and 5 bases, in that order; junction bases with no gene match: 12. The DNA for the CDR3 is TGTGCCAGCAGCTTGGACCTCCTAGCGGGAGTTGTGGAGACCCAGTACTTC. Translating it yields CASSLDLLAGVVETQYF.

V is TRBV10-3 and J is TRBJ2-1; a possible D gene is TRBD1 (6 bases). Per the germline V gene, CDR1 is ENHRY and CDR2 is SYGVKD. This CDR3 has 15 residues. V dropped 2 bases and J dropped 2 bases, with 10 bases sitting between them. CDR3 region: CAISERDTAYNEQFF. CDR3 sequence (DNA): TGTGCCATCAGTGAGAGGGACACAGCCTACAATGAGCAGTTCTTC.

Ten or more counts support this clonotype. This sequence joins TRBV10-3 and TRBJ2-1; TRBD1 matches 7 bases. The CDR3 is 15 amino acids. V was clipped by 6 bases and J by 7 bases; unmatched bases: 12. Germline values: CDR1 ENHRY, CDR2 SYGVKD. CDR3 region: CAIRNMGQHRNEQFF. The CDR3 DNA sequence: TGTGCCATCAGGAACATGGGACAGCACAGAAATGAGCAGTTCTTC.

V and J are TRBV29-1 and TRBJ1-2; D possibly corresponds to TRBD1 (5 bases). The CDR3 is 10 residues long. In germline, CDR1 is SQVTM, CDR2 ANQGSEA. V lost 3 bases and J 12 bases, leaving 11 bases between the germline ends. CDR3 DNA sequence: TGCAGCGTTGAGGGGGACGGCCACACCTTC. Translation gives CSVEGDGHTF.